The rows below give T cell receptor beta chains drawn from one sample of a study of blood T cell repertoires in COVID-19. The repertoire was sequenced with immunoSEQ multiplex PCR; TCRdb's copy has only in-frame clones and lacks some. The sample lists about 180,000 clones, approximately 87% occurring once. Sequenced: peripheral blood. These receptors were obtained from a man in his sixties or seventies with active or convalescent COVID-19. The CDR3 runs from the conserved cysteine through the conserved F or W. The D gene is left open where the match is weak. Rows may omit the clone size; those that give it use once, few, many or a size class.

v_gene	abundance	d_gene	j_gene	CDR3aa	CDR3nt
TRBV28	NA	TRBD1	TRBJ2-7	CASILGQGVYEQYF	TGTGCCAGCATTCTCGGCCAGGGGGTCTACGAGCAGTACTTC
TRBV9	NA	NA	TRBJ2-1	CASSLGPEVEQFF	TGTGCCAGCAGCCTCGGGCCGGAGGTTGAGCAGTTCTTC
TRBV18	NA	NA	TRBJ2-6	CASSPTGSGANVLTF	TGTGCCAGCTCACCCACGGGCTCTGGGGCCAACGTCCTGACTTTC
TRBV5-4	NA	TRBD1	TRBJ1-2	CASSLTGGQLPYTF	TGTGCCAGCAGCTTGACAGGGGGCCAACTGCCCTACACCTTC
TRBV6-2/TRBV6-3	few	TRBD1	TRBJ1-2	CASSLRTGGGYTF	TGTGCCAGCAGTTTGAGGACAGGCGGTGGCTACACCTTC
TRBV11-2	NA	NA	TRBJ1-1	CASSLPWYGTEAFF	TGTGCCAGCAGCTTACCCTGGTACGGGACTGAAGCTTTCTTT
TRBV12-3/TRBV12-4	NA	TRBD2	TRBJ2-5	CASSSGGEETQYF	TGTGCCAGCAGTTCGGGGGGAGAGGAGACCCAGTACTTC
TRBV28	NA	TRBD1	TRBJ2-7	CASSPPGQGGYEQYF	TGTGCCAGCAGTCCGCCAGGACAGGGAGGATACGAGCAGTACTTC
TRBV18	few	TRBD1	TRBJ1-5	CASSAQGASNQPQHF	TGTGCCAGCTCAGCACAGGGGGCGAGTAATCAGCCCCAGCATTTT
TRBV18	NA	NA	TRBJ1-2	CASSPREDMGYGYTF	TGTGCCAGCTCACCACGGGAGGATATGGGCTATGGCTACACCTTC
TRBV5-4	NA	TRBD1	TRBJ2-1	CASSSADRGHNEQFF	TGTGCCAGCAGCTCGGCGGACAGGGGGCACAATGAGCAGTTCTTC
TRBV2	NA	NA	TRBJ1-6	CASRIGQTRNSPLHF	TGTGCCAGCAGGATTGGACAGACGCGAAATTCACCCCTCCACTTT
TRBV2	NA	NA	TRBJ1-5	CASSFSGGGNQPQHF	TGTGCCAGCAGCTTTAGCGGGGGCGGCAATCAGCCCCAGCATTTT
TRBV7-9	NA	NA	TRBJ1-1	CASSLQGGTEAFF	TGTGCCAGCAGCCTACAGGGTGGCACTGAAGCTTTCTTT
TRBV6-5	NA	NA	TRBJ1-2	CASRTGLGGYTF	TGTGCCAGCAGAACCGGACTAGGTGGCTACACCTTC
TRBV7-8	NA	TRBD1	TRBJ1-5	CASSWGQGSNQPQHF	TGTGCCAGCAGCTGGGGACAGGGATCAAATCAGCCCCAGCATTTT
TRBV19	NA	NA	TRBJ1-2	CASSKRDNYGYTF	TGTGCCAGTTCCAAGCGGGACAACTATGGCTACACCTTC
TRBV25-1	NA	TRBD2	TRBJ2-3	CASNQIGGGKRDTQYF	TGTGCCAGCAATCAAATTGGGGGGGGGAAAAGAGATACGCAGTATTTT
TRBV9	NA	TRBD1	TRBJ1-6	CASSREPGQLNSPLHF	TGTGCCAGCAGCCGAGAACCGGGACAGCTCAATTCACCCCTCCACTTT
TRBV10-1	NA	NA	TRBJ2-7	CASSEGVNEQYF	TGCGCCAGCAGTGAGGGAGTTAACGAGCAGTACTTC
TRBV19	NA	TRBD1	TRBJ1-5	CASSTTGTGFNQPQHF	TGTGCCAGTAGTACGACCGGGACAGGGTTTAATCAGCCCCAGCATTTT
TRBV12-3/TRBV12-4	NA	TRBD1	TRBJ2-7	CASSFRQGSEQYF	TGTGCCAGCAGTTTCCGACAGGGTTCCGAGCAGTACTTC
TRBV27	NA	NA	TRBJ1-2	CASSFLTDRPYYGYTF	TGTGCCAGCAGTTTCCTTACCGACAGGCCCTACTATGGCTACACCTTC
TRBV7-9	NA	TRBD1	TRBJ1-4	CASSFTGGMYEKLFF	TGTGCCAGCAGCTTCACAGGGGGCATGTATGAAAAACTGTTTTTT